This section outlines one TCR beta chain sequence together with its context. Its antigen is still unknown. No quality values exist for individual bases; no much larger clone is one base distant. This sample is part of a study of T cells in localized non-small cell lung cancer (dated by TCRdb to the early 2020s). Regarding the research as a whole: T cell repertoires of about 240 early-stage NSCLC patients were analyzed, with tumors being compared against uninvolved tumor-adjacent lungs. The cohort consisted of 236 treatment-naive NSCLC patients whose localized lung tumors had been resected. NSCLC patients had a mean age of approximately 66 years, and 129 were male and nearly 110 female.

Overall results and qualifications from the work: Higher blood T cell density associated with longer overall survival, while higher adjacent-lung clonality associated with shorter survival. A median of about 50 of the top 100 tumor clones turned up in the paired uninvolved adjacent lung, and some 28 of those clones also ranked among the top 100 of that same adjacent lung. Since the design was exploratory, TCR variables were selected using unadjusted p-values with no false-discovery rate correction. Because multi-region tumor sequencing was not done, intratumor heterogeneity could not be ruled out. Uninvolved tumor-adjacent lung showed the highest T cell clonality, higher than tumor, which suggests more focused antigenic responses in the adjacent lung.

At diagnosis, tumor, uninvolved tumor-adjacent lung and peripheral blood were collected and then preserved as a mix of FFPE and fresh-frozen material. Blood samples were analyzed as peripheral blood mononuclear cells for TCR repertoire profiling. CDR1 and CDR2 were assigned from the germline V gene as SGDLS and YYNGEE. Between the V and J ends, shortened by 1 base and 4 bases respectively, the junction contains 13 bases. The CDR3 holds 15 amino acids from the cysteine to the phenylalanine. Only the CDR3 part of the read is kept: 45 bases, read in frame from the first base. TCR beta CDR3 regions were sequenced from DNA using the immunoSEQ Assay. The paper's data handling went like this. T cell density was computed as TCR beta template counts normalized to usable DNA estimated by amplifying housekeeping genes. Richness was estimated using the preseqR package, with extrapolation to 400,000 templates for PBMC samples and to 120,000 templates for tissue samples. Clonality was taken to be one minus Pielou's evenness. Differential abundance testing on productive amino-acid clonotypes, with a minimum total count of 5 and an alpha of 0.1, was used to identify tissue-enriched TCRs. The Jaccard Index and the Morisita Overlap Index were used to measure how much the repertoires overlapped between compartments. TCR beta CDR3s were clustered by GLIPH together with public tetramer-defined viral CDR3s, and at least three viral sequences plus V-gene enrichment were required for viral motifs. Here the immuneACCESS table is served through TCRdb, limited to in-frame sequences with V and J called. Missing clones are a known gap in these copies; in checked studies unresolved V genes cover under half, and the rest lacks a known reason. V, J and clone size were drawn from that table, and D and trimming were deduced from the DNA. The sample contains 100,000 to 150,000 clones, around 92% of them found a single time. About 1.5% of the sample goes to the ten largest clones.

The source is a female donor aged 60 or older with stage I lung adenocarcinoma. The rearrangement combines TRBV9 with TRBJ2-3, and TRBD2 may be the D gene, going by 6 matching bases. This sample comprised peripheral blood, obtained before any cancer treatment. The nucleotide sequence is given as TGTGCCAGCAGCGTACTTGGAGGGCGCCCAGATACGCAGTATTTT. It specifies CASSVLGGRPDTQYF.